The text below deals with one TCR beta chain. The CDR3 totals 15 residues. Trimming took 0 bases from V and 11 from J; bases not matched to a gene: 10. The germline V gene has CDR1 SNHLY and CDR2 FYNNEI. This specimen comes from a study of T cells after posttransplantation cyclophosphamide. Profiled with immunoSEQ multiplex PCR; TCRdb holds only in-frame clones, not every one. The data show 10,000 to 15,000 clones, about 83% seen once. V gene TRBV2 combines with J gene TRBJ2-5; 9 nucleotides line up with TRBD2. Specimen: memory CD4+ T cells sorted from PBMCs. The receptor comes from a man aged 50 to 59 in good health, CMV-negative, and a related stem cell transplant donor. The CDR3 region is CASSEALAGTREQYF. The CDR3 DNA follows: TGTGCCAGCAGTGAAGCACTAGCGGGCACGAGAGAGCAGTACTTC.